One sample yielded the 30 T cell receptor beta chains listed below, sequenced in a study of T cell changes during pregnancy in multiple sclerosis. The assay was immunoSEQ multiplex PCR, and TCRdb's table has in-frame clones only and misses some. The table has about 44,000 clones, 90% seen once. The sample consisted of CD4+ T cells from peripheral blood mononuclear cells, taken before pregnancy. The receptor set was obtained from a female donor with multiple sclerosis, enrolled in a pregnancy study.

This chain uses TRBV7-9 with TRBJ2-2; D is uncertain. Per the germline V gene, CDR1 is SEHNR and CDR2 is FQNEAQ (reference sequence). The CDR3 spans 11 residues. Trimming removed 5 bases from V and 7 bases from J, with 5 bases in between. CDR3 protein: CASSPIGELFF. The CDR3 DNA follows: TGTGCCAGCAGCCCAATCGGGGAGCTGTTTTTT.

The chain recombines TRBV5-1 with TRBJ1-4; 10 positions match TRBD1. Germline assignment: CDR1 SGHRS and CDR2 YFSETQ. The CDR3 consists of 19 residues. J gave up 3 bases and V 0 bases, and 11 bases lay outside the gene matches. The CDR3 here is CASSLEPGQGISPNEKLFF. The CDR3, as DNA: TGCGCCAGCAGCTTGGAACCGGGACAGGGGATCTCTCCTAATGAAAAACTGTTTTTT.

This chain uses TRBV7-9 with TRBJ2-5, with TRBD2 as a possible D gene (6 bases). Trimming took off 0 bases at V and 7 bases at J, with 12 bases between the two ends. CDR3 length: 14 amino acids. The germline V gene has CDR1 SEHNR and CDR2 FQNEAQ (reference sequence). The chain's CDR3 is CASSLAATGGTQYF. The CDR3 DNA reads as TGTGCCAGCAGCTTAGCAGCGACCGGGGGGACCCAGTACTTC.

This CDR3 is CASGVGGEGEQFF. CDR3 bases: TGCGCCAGCGGCGTGGGGGGAGAGGGAGAGCAGTTCTTC. J is TRBJ2-1 and V is TRBV5-1; D perhaps matches TRBD2 (6 bases). This CDR3 has 13 residues. V lost 7 bases, J lost 10 bases, and 18 bases lay in between. Germline assignment: CDR1 SGHRS and CDR2 YFSETQ.

The CDR3: CSVENPRVQGTEAFF. As DNA, the CDR3 is TGCAGCGTTGAAAACCCCAGGGTCCAGGGCACTGAAGCTTTCTTT. V usage is TRBV29-1 and J usage is TRBJ1-1, with D possibly TRBD1 on 5 matching bases. Trimming cost V 2 bases and J 4 bases, with 17 bases left between them. Germline-derived CDR1 and CDR2 are SQVTM and ANQGSEA. The CDR3 is 15 residues long.

The J gene is TRBJ2-3, the V gene TRBV19, with 7 bases identical to TRBD2. V shed 4 bases and J 2 bases; nucleotides not matched to a gene: 6. The CDR3 is 15 amino acids. The germline V gene has CDR1 LNHDA and CDR2 SQIVND (reference sequence). The CDR3 sequence is CASSRAGFTTDTQYF. CDR3 DNA: TGTGCCAGTAGTAGAGCGGGATTTACCACAGATACGCAGTATTTT. Together with reference TRBV19 and TRBJ2-3, the CDR3 gives the full variable domain: DGGITQSPKYLFRKEGQNVTLSCEQNLNHDAMYWYRQDPGQGLRLIYYSQIVNDFQKGDIAEGYSVSREKKESFPLTVTSAQKNPTAFYLCASSRAGFTTDTQYFGPGTRLTVL.

The gene calls are TRBV6-5 and TRBJ2-7; 7 bases are shared with TRBD1. The CDR3 consists of 15 residues. The germline V gene encodes CDR1 MNHEY and CDR2 SVGAGI. V was pared by 5 bases and J by 2 bases, with 9 bases of the junction left unmatched. The CDR3 nucleotides read TGTGCCAGCAGTCTACGACAGGGTGGGCCCTACGAGCAGTACTTC. The encoded protein is CASSLRQGGPYEQYF.

The CDR3 DNA reads as TGTGCCAGCAGCGTGACTAGCGTAGGCACAGATACGCAGTATTTT. This sequence encodes CASSVTSVGTDTQYF. This rearrangement joins TRBV9 to TRBJ2-3; TRBD2 matches 8 bases. This CDR3 has 15 residues. Trimming at V came to 2 bases and at J to 1 base, leaving 3 bases not matched to a gene. In germline, CDR1 is SGDLS, CDR2 YYNGEE.

Only one count was recorded for this clone. The gene calls are TRBV18 and TRBJ2-4; D is unresolved. Trimming removed 3 bases at V and 0 bases at J, with 12 bases between. From germline, CDR1 is KGHSH and CDR2 LQKENI. The CDR3 is made up of 16 amino acids. The CDR3 reads CASSPIRALAKNIQYF. CDR3 bases: TGTGCCAGCTCACCTATCCGAGCCTTAGCCAAAAACATTCAGTACTTC.

The chain combines TRBV28 with TRBJ2-5, with D tentatively TRBD2 (6 bases). The germline V gene encodes CDR1 MDHEN and CDR2 SYDVKM. CDR3 length: 13 residues. Trimming cost V 7 bases and J 4 bases, with 13 bases left between them. CDR3 sequence (DNA): TGTGCCAGCAAAGGCGGGAAGGGAGAGACCCAGTACTTC. It codes for CASKGGKGETQYF. Based on the CDR3 plus reference TRBV28 and TRBJ2-5, the full variable domain is DVKVTQSSRYLVKRTGEKVFLECVQDMDHENMFWYRQDPGLGLRLIYFSYDVKMKEKGDIPEGYSVSREKKERFSLILESASTNQTSMYLCASKGGKGETQYFGPGTRLLVL.

Remarks on this clone: The DNA is left out, because the CDR3 cannot be placed on it with certainty; the CDR3 is given as TCRdb lists it. This sequence joins TRBV2 and TRBJ2-2; the table's D call of TRBD1 was not tested on the DNA. The CDR3 adds up to 16 amino acids, both ends counted. Germline CDR1 reads SNHLY; CDR2 reads FYNNEI. The CDR3 reads CASSSSTGGYTGELFF.

This chain connects TRBV7-3 to TRBJ2-2; 9 bases match TRBD2. V gave up 6 bases and J gave up 2 bases; unmatched junction bases: 16. Germline V gives CDR1 SGHTA, CDR2 FQGTGA. This CDR3 region has 19 residues. The CDR3: CASRPRQPPGLANTGELFF. The CDR3 nucleotides are TGTGCCAGCAGGCCCCGACAACCCCCGGGACTAGCCAACACCGGGGAGCTGTTTTTT.

The chain has TRBV6-1 and TRBJ2-1; D gene unclear. Trimming took 4 bases from V and 6 from J, leaving 7 bases between them. The CDR3 length is 12 residues. Germline V CDR1 and CDR2: MNHNS, SASEGT. DNA of the CDR3: TGTGCCAGCAGTGCACGGGTCAATGAGCAGTTCTTC. Protein sequence: CASSARVNEQFF.

This sequence joins TRBV7-2 and TRBJ1-2; perhaps TRBD1 as D (6 bases). This CDR3 is 15 amino acids long. V dropped 1 base and J dropped 7 bases, with 16 bases sitting between them. Germline CDR1 and CDR2: SGHTA and FQGNSA. CDR3 nucleotides: TGTGCCAGCAGCTTAGGGACAGCTCCAAAGGGTGGCTACACCTTC. It specifies CASSLGTAPKGGYTF.

The V and J genes are TRBV28 and TRBJ2-7; D may be TRBD1 (6 bases). The CDR3 length is 13 residues. Germline V gene lookup returns CDR1 MDHEN and CDR2 SYDVKM. Trimming shortened V by 4 bases and J by 3 bases, and 10 bases separated the two germline ends. Written as DNA, the CDR3 is TGTGCCAGCAGTTCCACGGACAGCTACGAGCAGTACTTC. This gives the protein CASSSTDSYEQYF.

The chain is built from TRBV6-6 and TRBJ2-7; D may be TRBD2 (5 bases). V was clipped by 0 bases and J by 9 bases, with 12 bases between them. Germline CDR1 is MNHNY and CDR2 is SVGAGI (reference sequence). The CDR3 consists of 13 residues. CDR3 in DNA: TGTGCCAGCAGTTACTCGAACAGCGGATCGCAGTACTTC. The encoded protein is CASSYSNSGSQYF.

This chain uses TRBV19 with TRBJ2-3; 8 nucleotides agree with TRBD2. The V and J ends lost 2 bases and 4 bases, in that order; junction bases with no gene match: 8. The CDR3 consists of 16 residues. Looked up from germline, CDR1 is LNHDA and CDR2 is SQIVND (reference sequence). DNA of the CDR3: TGTGCCAGTAGTATATCGGGGGGGGCCCGCTCAGATACGCAGTATTTT. This encodes CASSISGGARSDTQYF.

The chain has TRBV9 and TRBJ1-2; D gene ambiguous. Trimming stripped 0 bases from V and 9 bases from J, with 6 bases between. This CDR3 is built from 11 residues. Looked up from germline, CDR1 is SGDLS and CDR2 is YYNGEE. The CDR3 DNA follows: TGTGCCAGCAGCGTAGCTACGAGCTACACCTTC. This gives the protein CASSVATSYTF.

The chain combines TRBV11-2 with TRBJ2-3; 12 positions match TRBD2. This CDR3 spans 17 amino acids. Germline-derived CDR1 and CDR2 are SGHAT and FQNNGV. J gave up 6 bases and V 3 bases, and 10 bases lay outside the gene matches. The CDR3 region has the DNA TGTGCCAGCAGCTTCCGGACTAGCGGGGCCAAAGGGGATACGCAGTATTTT. Amino acids: CASSFRTSGAKGDTQYF.

The rearrangement links TRBV4-2 to TRBJ2-5, with 12 nucleotides matching TRBD2. The CDR3 extends over 17 amino acids. From germline, CDR1 is LGHNA and CDR2 YNFKEQ. The V and J ends lost 0 bases and 5 bases, in that order; junction bases with no gene match: 7. The CDR3 loop reads CASSQDPSGGAWETQYF. The DNA of the CDR3 is TGTGCCAGCAGCCAAGATCCTAGCGGGGGGGCCTGGGAGACCCAGTACTTC.

The chain carries TRBV2 and TRBJ2-1; the D gene is possibly TRBD2 (6 bases). Deletions cut 7 bases from V and 1 base from J, with 20 bases between. Germline loops: CDR1 SNHLY, CDR2 FYNNEI. The CDR3 runs to 17 residues. CDR3 bases: TGTGCCAGCAACCCGTACGGGGGAGTAAAGTCCTACAATGAGCAGTTCTTC. Amino acids: CASNPYGGVKSYNEQFF.

The V call is TRBV5-1, the J call TRBJ2-7, with 9 positions matching TRBD1. V gave up 0 bases and J gave up 5 bases; unmatched junction bases: 6. Germline loops: CDR1 SGHRS, CDR2 YFSETQ. CDR3 length: 15 residues. The CDR3 is CASSLAGTGTDEQYF. CDR3 nucleotide sequence: TGCGCCAGCAGCTTGGCCGGGACAGGGACCGACGAGCAGTACTTC.

CDR3: CAIRGQGFEAFF. The DNA for the CDR3 is TGTGCCATCAGGGGACAGGGTTTTGAGGCTTTCTTT. The chain couples TRBV10-3 to TRBJ1-1; 9 bases fit TRBD1. This CDR3 has 12 amino acids. V shed 6 bases and J 11 bases; nucleotides not matched to a gene: 7. CDR1 is ENHRY, CDR2 SYGVKD, per germline.

For the CDR3, the DNA is TGTGCCAGCAGCTTAGCGGGCACCCTCTCCTACAATGAGCAGTTCTTC. Translated, it gives CASSLAGTLSYNEQFF. The chain has TRBV7-3 and TRBJ2-1, with D tentatively TRBD2 (5 bases). The CDR3 length is 16 residues. Germline V gives CDR1 SGHTA, CDR2 FQGTGA. Trimming left V 2 bases short and J 0 bases short, with 11 bases between.

This clone showed up just once. The chain links TRBV27 to TRBJ1-2; D may be TRBD1 (5 bases). Trimming took 6 bases from V and 4 from J, leaving 12 bases between them. There are 13 residues in the CDR3. Germline CDR1 and CDR2: MNHEY and SMNVEV (reference sequence). CDR3 coding DNA: TGTGCCAGCAGACGACAGTTCGGCTATGGCTACACCTTC. Protein sequence: CASRRQFGYGYTF.

The V call is TRBV11-2, the J call TRBJ2-7; no clear D gene. Trimming left V 0 bases short and J 3 bases short, with 21 bases between. This CDR3 is built from 18 residues. CDR1 SGHAT and CDR2 FQNNGV come from the germline V gene. The CDR3: CASSLDYPQPPRLYEQYF. As DNA, the CDR3 is TGTGCCAGCAGCTTAGATTATCCCCAACCGCCCCGACTCTACGAGCAGTACTTC.

This sequence joins TRBV18 and TRBJ2-2, with D possibly matching TRBD1 (5 bases). Germline CDR1 and CDR2: KGHSH and LQKENI. The V and J ends lost 3 bases and 4 bases respectively, with 12 bases between them. CDR3 length: 15 residues. In DNA, the CDR3 is TGTGCCAGCTCACCCCAGGGATTAAGCACCGGGGAGCTGTTTTTT. Translating it yields CASSPQGLSTGELFF.

The gene calls are TRBV20-1 and TRBJ2-7; D remains unclear. Between the trimmed V and J ends, which lost 3 bases and 9 bases, there was a span of 12 bases. Germline V gives CDR1 DFQATT, CDR2 SNEGSKA (reference sequence). The CDR3 sequence is 11 residues long. CDR3 protein: CSASGQRGQYF. The CDR3 DNA reads TGCAGTGCTAGCGGTCAGAGAGGGCAGTACTTC.

The chain has TRBV7-2 and TRBJ2-2, with TRBD1 matching 10 bases. The V and J ends lost 6 bases and 6 bases, in that order; junction bases with no gene match: 10. The CDR3 sequence is 16 residues long. Germline V gene sequence: CDR1 SGHTA, CDR2 FQGNSA. CDR3 DNA: TGTGCCAGCAGACATGGGACAGGGGATCTGGCCGGGGAGCTGTTTTTT. It translates to CASRHGTGDLAGELFF.

The chain uses TRBV6-5 and TRBJ2-7, with 10 bases aligning to TRBD1. The CDR3 extends over 14 amino acids. V gave up 9 bases and J gave up 4 bases; unmatched junction bases: 9. Per germline, CDR1 MNHEY and CDR2 SVGAGI. Written as DNA, the CDR3 is TGTGCCAGTACCAGACAGGGGGCCAAGTACGAGCAGTACTTC. It codes for CASTRQGAKYEQYF.